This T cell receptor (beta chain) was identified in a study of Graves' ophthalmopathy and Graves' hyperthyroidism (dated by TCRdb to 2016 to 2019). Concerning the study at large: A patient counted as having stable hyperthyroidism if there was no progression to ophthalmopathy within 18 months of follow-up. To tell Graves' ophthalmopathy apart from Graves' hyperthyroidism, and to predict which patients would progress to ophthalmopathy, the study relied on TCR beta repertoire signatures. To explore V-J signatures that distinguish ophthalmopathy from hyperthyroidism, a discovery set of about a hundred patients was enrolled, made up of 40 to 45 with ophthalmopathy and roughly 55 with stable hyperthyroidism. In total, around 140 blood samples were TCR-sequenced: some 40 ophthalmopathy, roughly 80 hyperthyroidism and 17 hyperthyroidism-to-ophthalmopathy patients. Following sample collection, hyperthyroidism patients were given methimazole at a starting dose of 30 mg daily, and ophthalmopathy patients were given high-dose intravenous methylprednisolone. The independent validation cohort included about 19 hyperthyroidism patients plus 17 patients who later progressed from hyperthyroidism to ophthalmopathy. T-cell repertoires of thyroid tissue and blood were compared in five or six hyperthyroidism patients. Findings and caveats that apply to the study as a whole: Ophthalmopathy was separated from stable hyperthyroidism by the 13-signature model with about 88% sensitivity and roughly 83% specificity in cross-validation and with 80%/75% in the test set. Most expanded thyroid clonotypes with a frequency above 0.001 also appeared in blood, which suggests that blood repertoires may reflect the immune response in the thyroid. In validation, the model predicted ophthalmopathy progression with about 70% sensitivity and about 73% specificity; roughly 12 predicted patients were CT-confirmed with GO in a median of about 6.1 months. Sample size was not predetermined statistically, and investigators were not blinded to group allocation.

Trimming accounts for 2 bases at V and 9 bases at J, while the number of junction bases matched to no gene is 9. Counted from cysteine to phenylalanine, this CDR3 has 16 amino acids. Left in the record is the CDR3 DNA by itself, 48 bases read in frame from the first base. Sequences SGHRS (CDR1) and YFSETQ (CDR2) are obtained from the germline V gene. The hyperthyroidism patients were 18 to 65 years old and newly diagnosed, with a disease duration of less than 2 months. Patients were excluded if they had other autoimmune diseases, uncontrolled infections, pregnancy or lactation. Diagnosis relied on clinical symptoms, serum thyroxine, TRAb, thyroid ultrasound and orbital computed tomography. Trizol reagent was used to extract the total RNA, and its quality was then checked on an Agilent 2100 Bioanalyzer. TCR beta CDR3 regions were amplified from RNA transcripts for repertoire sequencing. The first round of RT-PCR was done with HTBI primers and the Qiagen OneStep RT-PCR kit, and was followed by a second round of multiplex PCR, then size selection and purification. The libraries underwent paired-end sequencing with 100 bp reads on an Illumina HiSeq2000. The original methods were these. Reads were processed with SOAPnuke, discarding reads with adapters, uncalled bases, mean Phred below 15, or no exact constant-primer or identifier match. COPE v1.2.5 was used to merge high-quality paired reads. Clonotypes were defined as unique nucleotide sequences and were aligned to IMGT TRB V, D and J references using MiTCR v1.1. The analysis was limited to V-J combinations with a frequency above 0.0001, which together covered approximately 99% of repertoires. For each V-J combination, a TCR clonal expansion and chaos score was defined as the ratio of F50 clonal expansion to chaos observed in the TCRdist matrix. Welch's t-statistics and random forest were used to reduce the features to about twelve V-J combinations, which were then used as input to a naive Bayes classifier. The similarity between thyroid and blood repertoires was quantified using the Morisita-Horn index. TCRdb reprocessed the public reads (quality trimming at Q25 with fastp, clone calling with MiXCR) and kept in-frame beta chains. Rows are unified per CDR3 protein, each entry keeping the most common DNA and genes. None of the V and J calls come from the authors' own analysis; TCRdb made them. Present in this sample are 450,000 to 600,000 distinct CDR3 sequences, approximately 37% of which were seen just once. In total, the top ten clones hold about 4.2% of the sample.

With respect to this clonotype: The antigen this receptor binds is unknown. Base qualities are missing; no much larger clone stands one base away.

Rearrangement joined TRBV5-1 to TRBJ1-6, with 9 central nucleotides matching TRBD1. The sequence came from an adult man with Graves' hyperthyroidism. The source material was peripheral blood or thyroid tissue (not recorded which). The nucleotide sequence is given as TGCGCCAGCAGCTTTTTGACGGGACAGGGACCTTCACCCCTCCACTTT. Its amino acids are CASSFLTGQGPSPLHF. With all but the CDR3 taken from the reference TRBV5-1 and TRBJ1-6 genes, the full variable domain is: KAGVTQTPRYLIKTRGQQVTLSCSPISGHRSVSWYQQTPGQGLQFLFEYFSETQRNKGNFPGRFSGRQFSNSRSEMNVSTLELGDSALYLCASSFLTGQGPSPLHFGNGTRLTVT.